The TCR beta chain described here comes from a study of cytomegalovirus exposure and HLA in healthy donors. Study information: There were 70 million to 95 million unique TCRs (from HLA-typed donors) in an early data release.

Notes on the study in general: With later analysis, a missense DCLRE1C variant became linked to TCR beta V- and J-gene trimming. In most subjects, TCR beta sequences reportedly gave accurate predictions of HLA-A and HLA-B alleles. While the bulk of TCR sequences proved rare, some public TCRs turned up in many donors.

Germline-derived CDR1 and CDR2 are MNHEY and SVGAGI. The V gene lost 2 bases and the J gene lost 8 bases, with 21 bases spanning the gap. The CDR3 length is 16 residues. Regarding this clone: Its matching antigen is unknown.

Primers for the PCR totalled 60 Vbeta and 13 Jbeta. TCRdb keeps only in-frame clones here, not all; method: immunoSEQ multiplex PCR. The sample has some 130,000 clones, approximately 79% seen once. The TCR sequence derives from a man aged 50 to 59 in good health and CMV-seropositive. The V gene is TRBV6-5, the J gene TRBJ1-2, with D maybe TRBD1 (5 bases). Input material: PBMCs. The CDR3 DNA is TGTGCCAGCAGTTACGTCCCCCCTGTGGACACAGGCGGCTACACCTTC. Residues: CASSYVPPVDTGGYTF.